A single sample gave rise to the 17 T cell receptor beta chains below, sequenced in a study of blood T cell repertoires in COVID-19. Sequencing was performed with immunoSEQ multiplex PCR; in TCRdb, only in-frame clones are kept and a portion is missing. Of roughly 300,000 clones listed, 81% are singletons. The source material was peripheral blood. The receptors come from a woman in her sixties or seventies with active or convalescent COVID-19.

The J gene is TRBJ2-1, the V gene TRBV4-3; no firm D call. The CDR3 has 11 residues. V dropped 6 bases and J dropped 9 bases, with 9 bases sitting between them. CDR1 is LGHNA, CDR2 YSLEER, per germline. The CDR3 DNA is TGCGCCAGCAGTCCCACATGTGAGCAGTTCTTC. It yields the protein CASSPTCEQFF.

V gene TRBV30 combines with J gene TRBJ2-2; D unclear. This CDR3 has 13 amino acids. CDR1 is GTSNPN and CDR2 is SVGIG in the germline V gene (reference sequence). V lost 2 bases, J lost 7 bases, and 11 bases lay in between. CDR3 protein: CAWSFTELGELFF. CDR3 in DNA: TGTGCCTGGAGTTTCACAGAGCTCGGGGAGCTGTTTTTT.

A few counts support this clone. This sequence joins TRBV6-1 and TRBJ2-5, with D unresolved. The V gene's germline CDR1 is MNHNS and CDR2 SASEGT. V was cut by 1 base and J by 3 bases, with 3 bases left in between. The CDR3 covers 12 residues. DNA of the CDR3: TGTGCCAGCAGTGAAGGAGAAGAGACCCAGTACTTC. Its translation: CASSEGEETQYF.

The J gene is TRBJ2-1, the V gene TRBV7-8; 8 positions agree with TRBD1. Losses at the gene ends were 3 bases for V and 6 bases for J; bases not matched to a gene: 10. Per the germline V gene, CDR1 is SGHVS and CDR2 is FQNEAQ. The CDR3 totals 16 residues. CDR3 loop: CASSFQAGTGRNEQFF. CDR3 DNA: TGTGCCAGCAGCTTTCAAGCCGGGACAGGTCGCAATGAGCAGTTCTTC.

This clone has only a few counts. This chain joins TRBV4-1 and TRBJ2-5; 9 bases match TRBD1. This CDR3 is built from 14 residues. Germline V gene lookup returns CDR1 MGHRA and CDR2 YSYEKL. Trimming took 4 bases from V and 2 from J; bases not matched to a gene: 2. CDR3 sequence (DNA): TGCGCCAGCAGCCGGGACAGGGATCAAGAGACCCAGTACTTC. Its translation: CASSRDRDQETQYF.

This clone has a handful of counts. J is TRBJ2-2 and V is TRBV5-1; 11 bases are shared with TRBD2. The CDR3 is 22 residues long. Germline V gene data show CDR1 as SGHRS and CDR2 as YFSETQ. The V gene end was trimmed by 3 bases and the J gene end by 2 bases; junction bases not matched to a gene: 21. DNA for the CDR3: TGCGCCAGCAGCTCGTTGGGGCGAACCCTAGCGGGGGGCGAAGGTAACACCGGGGAGCTGTTTTTT. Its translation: CASSSLGRTLAGGEGNTGELFF.

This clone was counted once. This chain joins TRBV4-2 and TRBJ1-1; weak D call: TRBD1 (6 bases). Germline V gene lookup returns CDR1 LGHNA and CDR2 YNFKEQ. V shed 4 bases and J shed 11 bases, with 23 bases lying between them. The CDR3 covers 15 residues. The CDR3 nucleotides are TGTGCCAGCAGCCTAGGGGAACAAGGGGGTATTTGGGCTTTCTTT. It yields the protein CASSLGEQGGIWAFF.

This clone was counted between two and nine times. The CDR3 loop is CASSRIRDIPTGYTF. Here the CDR3 DNA reads TGTGCCAGCAGTCGGATCCGGGACATTCCTACTGGCTACACCTTC. The chain recombines TRBV25-1 with TRBJ1-2; D perhaps matches TRBD1 (6 bases). CDR1 is MGHDK, CDR2 SYGVNS, per germline. Trimming shortened V by 5 bases and J by 7 bases, and 20 bases separated the two germline ends. The CDR3 is made up of 15 amino acids.

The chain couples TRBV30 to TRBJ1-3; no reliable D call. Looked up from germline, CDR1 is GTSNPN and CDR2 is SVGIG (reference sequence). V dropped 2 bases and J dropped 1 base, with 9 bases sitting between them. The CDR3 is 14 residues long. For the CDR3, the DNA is TGTGCCTGGAGTCGCTATGAGTCTGGAAACACCATATATTTT. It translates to CAWSRYESGNTIYF.

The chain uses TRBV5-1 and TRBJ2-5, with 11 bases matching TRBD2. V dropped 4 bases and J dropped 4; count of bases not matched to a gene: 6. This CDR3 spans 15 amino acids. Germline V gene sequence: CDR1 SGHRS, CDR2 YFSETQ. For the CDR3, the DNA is TGCGCCAGCAGCCGTAGCGGGGGGGCTGGAGAGACCCAGTACTTC. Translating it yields CASSRSGGAGETQYF.

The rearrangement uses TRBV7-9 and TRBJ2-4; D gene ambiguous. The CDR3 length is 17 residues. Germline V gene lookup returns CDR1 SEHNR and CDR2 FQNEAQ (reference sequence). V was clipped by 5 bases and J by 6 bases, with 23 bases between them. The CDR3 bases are TGTGCCAGCAGCCCCCGTGACCCTGCCCCCGGCGGAAACATTCAGTACTTC. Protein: CASSPRDPAPGGNIQYF. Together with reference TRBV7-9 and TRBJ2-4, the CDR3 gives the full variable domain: DTGVSQNPRHKITKRGQNVTFRCDPISEHNRLYWYRQTLGQGPEFLTYFQNEAQLEKSRLLSDRFSAERPKGSFSTLEIQRTEQGDSAMYLCASSPRDPAPGGNIQYFGAGTRLSVL.

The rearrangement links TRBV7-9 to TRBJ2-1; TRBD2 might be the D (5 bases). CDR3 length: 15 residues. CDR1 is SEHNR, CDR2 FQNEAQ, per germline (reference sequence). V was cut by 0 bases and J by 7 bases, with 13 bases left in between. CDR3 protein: CASSLAGGISNEQFF. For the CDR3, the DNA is TGTGCCAGCAGCTTAGCCGGAGGCATCTCTAATGAGCAGTTCTTC.

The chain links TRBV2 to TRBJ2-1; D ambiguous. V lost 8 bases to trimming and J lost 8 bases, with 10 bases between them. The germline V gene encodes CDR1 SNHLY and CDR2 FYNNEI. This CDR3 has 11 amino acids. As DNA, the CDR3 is TGTGCCAGCTCTCTAGTCCATGAGCAGTTCTTC. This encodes CASSLVHEQFF. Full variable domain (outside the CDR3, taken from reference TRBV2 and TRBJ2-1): EPEVTQTPSHQVTQMGQEVILRCVPISNHLYFYWYRQILGQKVEFLVSFYNNEISEKSEIFDDQFSVERPDGSNFTLKIRSTKLEDSAMYFCASSLVHEQFFGPGTRLTVL.

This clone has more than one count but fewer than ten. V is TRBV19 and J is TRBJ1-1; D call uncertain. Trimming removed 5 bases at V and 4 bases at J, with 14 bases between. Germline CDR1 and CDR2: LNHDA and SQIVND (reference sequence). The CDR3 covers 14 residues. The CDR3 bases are TGTGCCAGTAGTGTCTCCGGGGTTGGCACTGAAGCTTTCTTT. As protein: CASSVSGVGTEAFF.

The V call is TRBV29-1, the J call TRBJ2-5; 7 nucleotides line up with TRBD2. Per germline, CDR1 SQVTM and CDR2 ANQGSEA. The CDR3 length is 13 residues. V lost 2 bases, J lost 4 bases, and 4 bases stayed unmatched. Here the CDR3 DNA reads TGCAGCGTTGAAAAGGTAGCGGGAGAGACCCAGTACTTC. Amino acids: CSVEKVAGETQYF.

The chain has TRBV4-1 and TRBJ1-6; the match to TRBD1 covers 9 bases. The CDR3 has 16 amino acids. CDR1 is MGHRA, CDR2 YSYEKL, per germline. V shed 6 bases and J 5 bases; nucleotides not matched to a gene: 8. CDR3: CASRIGQGLDNSPLHF. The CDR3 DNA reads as TGCGCCAGCAGAATCGGACAGGGGTTGGATAATTCACCCCTCCACTTT.

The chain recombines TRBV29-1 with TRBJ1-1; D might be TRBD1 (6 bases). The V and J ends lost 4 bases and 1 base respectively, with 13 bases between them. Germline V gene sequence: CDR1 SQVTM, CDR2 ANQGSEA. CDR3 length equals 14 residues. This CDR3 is CSVAGGAWNTEAFF. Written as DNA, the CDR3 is TGCAGCGTTGCCGGGGGGGCCTGGAACACTGAAGCTTTCTTT.